The source of this TCR beta chain is a study of cytomegalovirus exposure and HLA in healthy donors. PCR was performed using 60 Vbeta and 13 Jbeta primers. Sequencing was performed with immunoSEQ multiplex PCR; in TCRdb, only in-frame clones are kept and a portion is missing. Of some 110,000 clones detected, about 70% appear once; the ten largest clones hold 3% to 3.5%. The length of the CDR3 is 15 residues. The V end was cut by 7 bases, the J end by 0 bases, with 14 bases between. Germline assignment: CDR1 LNHNV and CDR2 YYDKDF (reference sequence). Sequencing used PBMCs. This clonotype originated in a man aged 25 to 40 in good health and CMV-seronegative. V gene TRBV15 combines with J gene TRBJ2-3; D is ambiguous. DNA of the CDR3: TGTGCCACCAATCCGGGTTCTTTCAGCACAGATACGCAGTATTTT. Encoded protein: CATNPGSFSTDTQYF. Full variable domain (rest looked up from reference TRBV15 and TRBJ2-3): DAMVIQNPRYQVTQFGKPVTLSCSQTLNHNVMYWYQQKSSQAPKLLFHYYDKDFNNEADTPDNFQSRRPNTSFCFLDIRSPGLGDTAMYLCATNPGSFSTDTQYFGPGTRLTVL.